The clone carrying this TCR beta chain was detected only once. Its matching antigen is unknown. This sample stems from a study of cytomegalovirus exposure and HLA in healthy donors. Whole-study results and caveats: Later work showed greater clonal expansion in HLA-associated TCR beta chains than in equally common others.

V gave up 3 bases and J gave up 2 bases, with 7 bases separating them. This CDR3 contains 13 residues. Germline loops: CDR1 MDHEN, CDR2 SYDVKM. The PCR made use of 60 Vbeta and 13 Jbeta primers. In the original workflow: In a later analysis, about 12 million of tens of millions of unique beta chains occurred in at least two donors. The repertoire was sequenced with immunoSEQ multiplex PCR; TCRdb's copy has only in-frame clones and lacks some. V and J calls and clone size come straight from that table; D and trimming were deduced from the DNA. Of 77,000 or so clones in the sample, around three quarters were seen once.

Sample: PBMCs. The chain links TRBV28 to TRBJ1-1; D gene unclear. The sequence was obtained from a middle-aged woman in good health and CMV-seronegative. CDR3 DNA sequence: TGTGCCAGCAGTTTGTCGAGTAACACTGAAGCTTTCTTT. This encodes CASSLSSNTEAFF.